This TCR beta chain was sequenced for a study of tumor-infiltrating lymphocytes in primary liver carcinoma. Germline loops: CDR1 MNHEY, CDR2 SVGAGI. V was clipped by 3 bases and J by 6 bases, with 17 bases between them. The length of the CDR3 is 16 residues. Study findings and constraints: Relative to blood, tumors carried a significantly larger fraction of the repertoire in their top 250 clones (p = 0.039).

It was unsorted whole blood that yielded blood RNA, and germline DNA was also extracted. Those patients suffered from chronic HBV infection and were treatment-naive. The authors collected about 3.6 milliliters of peripheral blood before surgery. Worth noting for this clonotype: The target antigen is unknown. A much larger clonotype is one base distant, so this may be a read error.

Researchers generated TCR beta cDNA from roughly 510 ng of total RNA, relying on a constant-region primer. ARM-PCR was slightly modified, and three nested multiplex PCR rounds with it gave rise to the TCR beta libraries. TRBV1-TRBV30 forward and Cbeta reverse primers drove the first two roughly 10-cycle rounds. TCRdb re-analysed the multiplex PCR reads in MiXCR, keeping a single row per CDR3 protein. The sample contains 310,000 or so distinct CDR3 sequences, approximately 54% of which appear only once. The sample taken for sequencing was peripheral blood. The rearrangement links TRBV6-5 to TRBJ2-2, with D perhaps matching TRBD2 (6 bases). The clonotype was recovered from a young woman with primary liver carcinoma and hepatitis B virus infection. CDR3 sequence reads: CASSYSGTCESGELFF. The CDR3 DNA reads TGTGCCAGCAGTTATTCCGGGACTTGCGAATCCGGGGAGCTGTTTTTT.